This T cell receptor (beta chain) was documented in a study of blood T cell repertoires in COVID-19. TCRdb's copy holds only in-frame clones and misses some; the assay was immunoSEQ multiplex PCR. The data show tens of thousands of clones, nearly 90% seen once. Losses at the gene ends were 6 bases for V and 5 bases for J; bases not matched to a gene: 16. Germline V gene sequence: CDR1 LGHNT, CDR2 FRNRAP. CDR3 size: 17 residues. This receptor was obtained from a man in his fifties or sixties with acute or convalescent COVID-19. The specimen was peripheral blood. This chain links TRBV12-5 with TRBJ1-1; 9 bases map to TRBD1. Written as DNA, the CDR3 is TGTGCTAGTGGCCAATCGTCAGGGACAGGGTGGGTAACTGAAGCTTTCTTT. It codes for CASGQSSGTGWVTEAFF. Based on the CDR3 plus reference TRBV12-5 and TRBJ1-1, the full variable domain is DARVTQTPRHKVTEMGQEVTMRCQPILGHNTVFWYRQTMMQGLELLAYFRNRAPLDDSGMPKDRFSAEMPDATLATLKIQPSEPRDSAVYFCASGQSSGTGWVTEAFFGQGTRLTVV.